This is a list of T cell receptor beta chains from one sample in a study of post-analysis software for immune sequencing data. MiXCR, applied by TCRdb to the PCR reads, yields one record per CDR3 protein. The sample lists approximately 770,000 distinct CDR3 sequences, 46% occurring once. Sequenced sample: blood. Receptor source: a girl aged 10-17 years with multiple sclerosis. Both conserved end residues are part of each CDR3. A D gene is named only where the DNA matches it firmly. The listing skips clone size in some rows; elsewhere it reads once, few, many or a size class.

J gene,clone size,V gene,D gene,CDR3 protein,CDR3 DNA
TRBJ2-1,.,TRBV6-5,.,CASSYFEGPNEQFF,TGTGCCAGCAGTTATTTTGAGGGGCCCAATGAGCAGTTCTTC
TRBJ2-1,.,TRBV28,.,CASSWDRRRGEQFF,TGTGCCAGCAGTTGGGACCGTAGGCGGGGTGAGCAGTTCTTC
TRBJ1-2,few,TRBV4-2,.,CASSQDLATPNYGYTF,TGTGCCAGCAGCCAAGATTTAGCTACCCCTAACTATGGCTACACCTTC
TRBJ2-2,.,TRBV21-1,.,CAIIIRGAGLNTGELFF,TGTGCCATCATAATCCGAGGGGCAGGCCTTAACACCGGGGAGCTGTTTTTT
TRBJ2-5,few,TRBV20-1,.,CSAPFPVGQETQYF,TGCAGTGCACCATTTCCGGTTGGGCAAGAGACCCAGTACTTC
TRBJ2-3,.,TRBV7-9,TRBD2,CASSRASGSMDTQYF,TGTGCCAGCAGCCGGGCTAGCGGGAGTATGGATACGCAGTATTTT
TRBJ2-3,few,TRBV4-1,.,CASSQDKAGAANRPSTDTQYF,TGCGCCAGCAGCCAAGATAAGGCTGGGGCGGCGAACAGACCGAGCACAGATACGCAGTATTTT
TRBJ2-5,once,TRBV9,TRBD2,CASSVARGGETQYF,TGTGCCAGCAGCGTAGCCCGGGGGGGTGAGACCCAGTACTTC
TRBJ2-1,.,TRBV5-1,TRBD1,CASVSRGRSDEQFF,TGCGCCAGCGTTTCCAGGGGGCGCAGCGATGAGCAGTTCTTC
TRBJ2-1,few,TRBV20-1,TRBD2,CSGLAGRTYNEQFF,TGCAGTGGACTAGCGGGAAGGACCTACAATGAGCAGTTCTTC
TRBJ2-7,.,TRBV12-3/TRBV12-4,TRBD1,CASRPTGVYEQYF,TGTGCCAGCAGACCGACAGGGGTGTACGAGCAGTACTTC
TRBJ2-3,few,TRBV12-3/TRBV12-4,.,CASSLHPGDTQYF,TGTGCCAGCAGTTTACATCCAGGAGATACGCAGTATTTT
TRBJ1-1,.,TRBV7-4,TRBD1,CASSGHRGNTEAFF,TGTGCCAGCAGCGGACACAGGGGGAACACTGAAGCTTTCTTT
TRBJ2-1,few,TRBV20-1,TRBD2,CSARAGRGNEQFF,TGCAGTGCTAGAGCCGGGAGGGGCAATGAGCAGTTCTTC
TRBJ2-3,.,TRBV29-1,.,CSVEGVRADTQYF,TGCAGCGTTGAAGGGGTGAGGGCAGATACGCAGTATTTT
TRBJ2-7,.,TRBV20-1,.,CSARPGLSYEQYF,TGCAGTGCCCGACCGGGACTTTCCTACGAGCAGTACTTC
TRBJ1-5,.,TRBV10-3,TRBD1,CAISDPTRGGGSNQPQHF,TGTGCCATCAGTGACCCCACCAGGGGGGGCGGAAGCAATCAGCCCCAGCATTTT
TRBJ2-3,.,TRBV28,.,CASTAWEALSSTDTQYF,TGTGCCAGCACCGCTTGGGAGGCCCTCTCTAGCACAGATACGCAGTATTTT
TRBJ2-2,.,TRBV3-1,.,CASSQDRREINTGELFF,TGTGCCAGCAGCCAAGATAGGCGGGAAATAAACACCGGGGAGCTGTTTTTT
TRBJ2-7,.,TRBV7-2,TRBD1,CASSGRSGGSYEQYF,TGTGCCAGCAGCGGCCGTTCAGGGGGAAGCTACGAGCAGTACTTC
TRBJ2-3,few,TRBV27,TRBD2,CASSVGLAGPTDTQYF,TGTGCCAGCAGTGTAGGACTAGCGGGACCCACAGATACGCAGTATTTT
TRBJ2-7,medium-sized,TRBV12-3/TRBV12-4,.,CASSVAKGRYEQYF,TGTGCCAGCAGTGTAGCTAAGGGCCGCTACGAGCAGTACTTC
TRBJ2-1,.,TRBV29-1,TRBD2,CSAGLAVDNEQFF,TGCAGCGCTGGACTAGCGGTCGACAATGAGCAGTTCTTC
TRBJ2-3,few,TRBV20-1,.,CSVAELSTDTQYF,TGCAGTGTTGCGGAGTTAAGCACAGATACGCAGTATTTT
TRBJ1-1,.,TRBV6-1,.,CASTGQSYTEAFF,TGTGCCAGCACTGGACAGAGCTACACTGAAGCTTTCTTT
TRBJ2-3,.,TRBV20-1,.,CSAEDDTQYF,TGCAGTGCTGAGGACGATACGCAGTATTTT
TRBJ2-5,.,TRBV7-9,.,CASSYSGVETQYF,TGTGCCAGCAGCTACTCAGGGGTAGAGACCCAGTACTTC
TRBJ2-5,.,TRBV7-8,.,CASSLGAAEEIQYF,TGTGCCAGCAGCTTAGGAGCGGCAGAAGAGATCCAGTACTTC
TRBJ2-1,.,TRBV4-3,TRBD2,CASSPREAFDNEQFF,TGCGCCAGCAGCCCGCGGGAGGCTTTCGACAATGAGCAGTTCTTC
TRBJ2-1,few,TRBV25-1,TRBD1,CASQRQGANNEQFF,TGTGCCAGCCAGAGACAGGGGGCGAACAATGAGCAGTTCTTC
TRBJ2-7,few,TRBV10-3,.,CAIRVTDYEQYF,TGTGCCATCAGAGTAACAGACTACGAGCAGTACTTC
TRBJ2-1,few,TRBV27,.,CASSEFSSSYNEQFF,TGTGCCAGCAGTGAATTCTCAAGCTCCTACAATGAGCAGTTCTTC
TRBJ2-1,.,TRBV7-2,.,CASSLSPAVSSYNEQFF,TGTGCCAGCAGCTTATCCCCAGCGGTAAGCTCCTACAATGAGCAGTTCTTC
TRBJ2-1,few,TRBV10-2,.,CASRGVGNEQFF,TGCGCCAGCAGGGGGGTGGGCAATGAGCAGTTCTTC
TRBJ2-3,.,TRBV9,TRBD2,CASSHLLAGASSLTDTQYF,TGTGCCAGCAGCCACTTGTTAGCGGGGGCTAGCAGTCTCACAGATACGCAGTATTTT
TRBJ2-1,.,TRBV7-2,.,CASSFPPSYNEQFF,TGTGCCAGCAGCTTCCCGCCTTCCTACAATGAGCAGTTCTTC
TRBJ2-1,.,TRBV5-1,.,CASSLYVVGESSYNEQFF,TGCGCCAGCAGCTTGTATGTGGTCGGGGAGAGCTCCTACAATGAGCAGTTCTTC
TRBJ1-4,.,TRBV7-9,.,CASSSDRLNEKLFF,TGTGCCAGCAGTTCCGACAGACTTAATGAAAAACTGTTTTTT
TRBJ2-7,.,TRBV7-6,.,CASSTPREGGSYEQYF,TGTGCCAGCAGCACACCCCGGGAAGGGGGCTCCTACGAGCAGTACTTC